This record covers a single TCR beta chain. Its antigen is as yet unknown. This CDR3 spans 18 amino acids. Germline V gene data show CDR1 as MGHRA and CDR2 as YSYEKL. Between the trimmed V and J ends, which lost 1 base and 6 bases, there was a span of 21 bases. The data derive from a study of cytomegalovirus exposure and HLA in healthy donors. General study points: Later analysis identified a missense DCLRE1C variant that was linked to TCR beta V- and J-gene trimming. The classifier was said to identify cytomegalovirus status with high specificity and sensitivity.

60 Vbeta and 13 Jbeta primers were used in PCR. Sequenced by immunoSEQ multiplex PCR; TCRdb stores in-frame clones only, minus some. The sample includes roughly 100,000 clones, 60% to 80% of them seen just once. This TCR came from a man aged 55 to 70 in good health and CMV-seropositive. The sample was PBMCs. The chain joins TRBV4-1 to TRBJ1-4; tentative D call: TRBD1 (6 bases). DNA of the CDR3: TGCGCCAGCAGCCAAGGTCCCCAGGGAATAGGGGGTGATGAAAAACTGTTTTTT. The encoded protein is CASSQGPQGIGGDEKLFF.